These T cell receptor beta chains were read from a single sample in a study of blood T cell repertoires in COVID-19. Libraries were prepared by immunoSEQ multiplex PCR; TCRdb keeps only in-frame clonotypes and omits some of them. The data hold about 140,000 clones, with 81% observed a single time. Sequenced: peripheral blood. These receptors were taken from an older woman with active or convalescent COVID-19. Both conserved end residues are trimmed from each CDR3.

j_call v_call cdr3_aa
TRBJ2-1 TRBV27 ASRETETYNEQF
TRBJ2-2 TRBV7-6 ASSYSGVGTGELF
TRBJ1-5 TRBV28 ATSGTVPQPQH
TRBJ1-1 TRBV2 ASRGDSMNTEAF
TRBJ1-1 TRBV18 ASSGQGALAEAF
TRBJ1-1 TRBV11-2 ASTAIRDSEAF
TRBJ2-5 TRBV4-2 ASSQDRTSGGPAQETQY
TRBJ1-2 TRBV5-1 ASSLESNYGYT
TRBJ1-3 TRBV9 ASSVVGASGNTIY
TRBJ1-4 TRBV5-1 ASSSAPGQKEKLF
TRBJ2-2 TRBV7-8 ASSPRGTSGIGELF
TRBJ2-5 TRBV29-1 SLVPGGVAIETQY
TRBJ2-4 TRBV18 ASSLGLAGGDIQY
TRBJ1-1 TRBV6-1 ASSDGGTGLGTEAF
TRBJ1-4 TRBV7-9 ASSLSRREQGKLF
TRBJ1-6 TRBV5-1 ASSLAQGNSPLH
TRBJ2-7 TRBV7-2 ASSRSGGTYEQY
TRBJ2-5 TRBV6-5 ASSYSSTETQY
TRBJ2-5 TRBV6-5 ASSLGGAGGETQY
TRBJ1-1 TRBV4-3 ASSYRDRQNTEAF
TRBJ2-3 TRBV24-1 ATSDPYRGDGADTQY
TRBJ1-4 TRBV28 ASSPGLSTNEKLF
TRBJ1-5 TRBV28 ASSSQEHSNQPQH
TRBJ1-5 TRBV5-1 ASSLGTEPNQPQH
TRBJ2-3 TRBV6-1 ASSELLVLFPQY
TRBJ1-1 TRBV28 ASSAPGQSPAF
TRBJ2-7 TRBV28 ASTQGSEQY
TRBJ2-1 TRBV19 ASSRGSGNIYSYNEQF
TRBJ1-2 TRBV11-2 ASSLGTGINYGYT
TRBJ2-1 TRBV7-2 ASTPGRTYNEQF
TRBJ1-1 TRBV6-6 ASSYGGQLDTEAF
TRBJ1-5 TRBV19 ASSRLLGGAGGQPQH
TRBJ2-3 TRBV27 ASSLSSTDTQY
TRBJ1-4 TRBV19 ASSTPLGLSEKLF
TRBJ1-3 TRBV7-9 ASSGTQGAFGNTIY
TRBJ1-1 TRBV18 ASSATGDTNTEAF
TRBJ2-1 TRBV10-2 ASRGGARSYNEQF
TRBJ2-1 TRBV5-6 ASSFGGPRRADEQF
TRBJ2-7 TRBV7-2 ASSLAQGYRSYEQY
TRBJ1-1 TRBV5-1 ASSYRGMNTEAF
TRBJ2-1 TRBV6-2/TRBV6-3 ASSYWRNSYNEQF
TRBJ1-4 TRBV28 ASRTGSDNEKLF
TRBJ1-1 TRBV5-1 ASSFGENTEAF
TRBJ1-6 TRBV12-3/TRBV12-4 ASSFSENSPLH
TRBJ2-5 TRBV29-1 SVLAGGEETQY
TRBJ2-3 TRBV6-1 ASSDGWRADTQY
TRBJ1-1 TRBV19 ASSVTGFAWNTEAF
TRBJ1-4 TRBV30 AWGEGPEKLF
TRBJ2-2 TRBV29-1 SALGGAGELF
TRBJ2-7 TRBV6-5 ASSSGQEAHEQY
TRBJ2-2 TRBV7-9 ASRQGQGNGELF
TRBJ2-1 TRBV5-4 ASSAESSEQF
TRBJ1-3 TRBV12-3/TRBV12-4 ASSFNSGNTIY
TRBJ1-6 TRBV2 ASRSRGGVYNSPLH
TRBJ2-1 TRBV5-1 ASSLETLPNNEQF
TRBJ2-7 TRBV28 ASSDPGETRY
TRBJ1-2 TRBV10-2 ASSEGDRRNYGYT